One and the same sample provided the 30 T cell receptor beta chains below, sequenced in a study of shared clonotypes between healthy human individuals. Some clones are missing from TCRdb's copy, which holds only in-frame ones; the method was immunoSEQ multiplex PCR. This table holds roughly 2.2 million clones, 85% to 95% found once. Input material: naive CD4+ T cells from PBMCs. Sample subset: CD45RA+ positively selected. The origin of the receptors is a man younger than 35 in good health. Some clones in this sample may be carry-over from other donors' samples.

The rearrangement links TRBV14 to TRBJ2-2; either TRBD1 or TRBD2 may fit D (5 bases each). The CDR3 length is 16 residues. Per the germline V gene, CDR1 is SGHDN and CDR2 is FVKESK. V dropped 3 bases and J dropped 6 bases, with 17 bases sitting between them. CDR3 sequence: CASSHRPGPFAGELFF. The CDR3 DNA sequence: TGTGCCAGCAGCCACAGACCGGGACCTTTCGCCGGGGAGCTGTTTTTT.

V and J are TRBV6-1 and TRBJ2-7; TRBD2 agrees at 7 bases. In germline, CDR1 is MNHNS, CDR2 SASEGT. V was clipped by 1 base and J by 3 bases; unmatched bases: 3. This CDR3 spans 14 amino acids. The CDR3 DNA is TGTGCCAGCAGTGAAGGCGGGAGAGACTACGAGCAGTACTTC. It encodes CASSEGGRDYEQYF.

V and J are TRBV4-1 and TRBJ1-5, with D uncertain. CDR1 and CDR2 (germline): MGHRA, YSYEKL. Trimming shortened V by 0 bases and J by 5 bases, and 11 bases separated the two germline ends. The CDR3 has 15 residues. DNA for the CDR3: TGCGCCAGCAGCCAAGATGGCGGGTTCTATCAGCCCCAGCATTTT. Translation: CASSQDGGFYQPQHF.

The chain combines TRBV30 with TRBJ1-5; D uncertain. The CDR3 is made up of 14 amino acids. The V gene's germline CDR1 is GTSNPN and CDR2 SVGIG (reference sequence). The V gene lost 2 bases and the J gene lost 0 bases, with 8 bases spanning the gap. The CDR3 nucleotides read TGTGCCTGGAGTTCGGGTCTTAGCAATCAGCCCCAGCATTTT. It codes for CAWSSGLSNQPQHF.

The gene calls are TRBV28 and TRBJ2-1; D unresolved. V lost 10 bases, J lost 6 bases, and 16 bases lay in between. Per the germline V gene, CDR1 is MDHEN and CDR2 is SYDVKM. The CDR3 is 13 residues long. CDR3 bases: TGTGCCACCCATAGCAGTCGGGTCAATGAGCAGTTCTTC. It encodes CATHSSRVNEQFF.

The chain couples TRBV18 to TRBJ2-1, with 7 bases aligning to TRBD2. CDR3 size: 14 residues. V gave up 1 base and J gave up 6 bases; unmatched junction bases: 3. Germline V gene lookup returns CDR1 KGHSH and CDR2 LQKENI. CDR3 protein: CASSPRLAVNEQFF. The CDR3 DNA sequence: TGTGCCAGCTCACCACGACTAGCCGTCAATGAGCAGTTCTTC.

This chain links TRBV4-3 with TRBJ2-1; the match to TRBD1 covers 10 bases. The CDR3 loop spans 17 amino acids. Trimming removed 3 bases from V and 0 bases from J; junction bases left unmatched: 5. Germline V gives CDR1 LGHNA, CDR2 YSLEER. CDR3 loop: CASSQTDRGPSYNEQFF. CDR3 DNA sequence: TGCGCCAGCAGCCAGACCGACAGGGGGCCCTCCTACAATGAGCAGTTCTTC.

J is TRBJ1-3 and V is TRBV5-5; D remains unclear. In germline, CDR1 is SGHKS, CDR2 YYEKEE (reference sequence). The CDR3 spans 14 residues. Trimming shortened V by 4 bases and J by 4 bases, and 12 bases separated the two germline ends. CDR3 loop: CASSPGQLGNTIYF. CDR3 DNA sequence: TGTGCCAGCAGCCCCGGCCAGTTAGGAAACACCATATATTTT.

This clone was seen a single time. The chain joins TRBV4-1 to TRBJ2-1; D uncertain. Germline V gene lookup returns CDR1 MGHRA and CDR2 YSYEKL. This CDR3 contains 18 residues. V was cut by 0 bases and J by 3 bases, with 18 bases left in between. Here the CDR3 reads CASSQDRAGRRDYNEQFF. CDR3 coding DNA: TGCGCCAGCAGCCAAGATAGGGCCGGGCGGAGAGACTACAATGAGCAGTTCTTC.

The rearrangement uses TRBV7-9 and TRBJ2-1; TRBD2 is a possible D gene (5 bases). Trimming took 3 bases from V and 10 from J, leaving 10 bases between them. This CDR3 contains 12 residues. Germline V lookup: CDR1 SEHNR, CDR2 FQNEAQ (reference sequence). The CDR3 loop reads CASSFRTEEQFF. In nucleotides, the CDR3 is TGTGCCAGCAGCTTTAGGACTGAGGAGCAGTTCTTC.

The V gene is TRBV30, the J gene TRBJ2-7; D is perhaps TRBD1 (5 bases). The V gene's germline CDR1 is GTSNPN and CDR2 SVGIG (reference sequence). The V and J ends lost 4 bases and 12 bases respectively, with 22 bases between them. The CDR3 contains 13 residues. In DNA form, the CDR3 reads TGTGCCTGGATCTCAGGCAGGGCCGGAACGATGTACTTC. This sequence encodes CAWISGRAGTMYF.

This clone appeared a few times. The CDR3 protein is CASSLGTVSPNTEAFF. CDR3 nucleotide sequence: TGTGCCAGCAGCCTTGGGACAGTCTCTCCGAACACTGAAGCTTTCTTT. The chain employs TRBV7-8 and TRBJ1-1, with 7 bases fitting TRBD1. V lost 5 bases to trimming and J lost 1 base; unmatched junction nucleotides: 10. The V gene's germline CDR1 is SGHVS and CDR2 FQNEAQ. The CDR3 contains 16 residues.

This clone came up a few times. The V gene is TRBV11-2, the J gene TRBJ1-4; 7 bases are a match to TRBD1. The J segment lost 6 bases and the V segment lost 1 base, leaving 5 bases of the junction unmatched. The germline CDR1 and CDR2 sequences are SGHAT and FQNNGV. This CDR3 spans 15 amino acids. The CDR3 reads CASSLAQTGDEKLFF. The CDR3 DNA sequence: TGTGCCAGCAGCTTAGCTCAAACAGGGGATGAAAAACTGTTTTTT.

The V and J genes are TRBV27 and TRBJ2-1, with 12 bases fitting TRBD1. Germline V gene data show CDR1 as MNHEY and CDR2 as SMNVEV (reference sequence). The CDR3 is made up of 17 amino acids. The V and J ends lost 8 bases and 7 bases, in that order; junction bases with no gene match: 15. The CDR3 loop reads CASPSRDRGRRVNEQFF. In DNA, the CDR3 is TGTGCCAGCCCTAGCAGGGACAGGGGGCGAAGAGTGAATGAGCAGTTCTTC.

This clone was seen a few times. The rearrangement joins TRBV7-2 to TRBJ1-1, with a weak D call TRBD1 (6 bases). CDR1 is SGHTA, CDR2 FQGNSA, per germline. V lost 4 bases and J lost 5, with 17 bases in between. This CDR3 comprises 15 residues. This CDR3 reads CASSWKLAQGTEAFF. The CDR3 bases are TGTGCCAGCAGCTGGAAATTGGCCCAGGGGACTGAAGCTTTCTTT.

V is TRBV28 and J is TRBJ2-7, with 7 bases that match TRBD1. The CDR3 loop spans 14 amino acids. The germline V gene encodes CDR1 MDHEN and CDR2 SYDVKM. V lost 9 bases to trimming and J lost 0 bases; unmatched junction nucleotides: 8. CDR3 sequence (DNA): TGTGCCAGTAGATCGGACAGGCCCTCCTACGAGCAGTACTTC. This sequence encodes CASRSDRPSYEQYF.

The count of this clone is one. The CDR3: CASSLSPGTSYNEQFF. The CDR3 coding sequence is TGCGCCAGCAGCTTGAGCCCGGGAACGTCCTACAATGAGCAGTTCTTC. The V and J genes are TRBV5-1 and TRBJ2-1; D is perhaps TRBD2 (5 bases). The V gene's germline CDR1 is SGHRS and CDR2 YFSETQ. The ends were cut back, 1 base at V and 1 base at J, with 12 bases in the middle. This CDR3 comprises 16 residues.

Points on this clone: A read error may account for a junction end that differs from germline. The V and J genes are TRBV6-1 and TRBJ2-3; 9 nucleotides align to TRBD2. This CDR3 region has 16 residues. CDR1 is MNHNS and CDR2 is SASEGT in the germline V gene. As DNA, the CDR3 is TGTGCCATCAGTGAGTCGGCTAGCGGGGCTGGGGATACGCAGTATTTT. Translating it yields CAISESASGAGDTQYF.

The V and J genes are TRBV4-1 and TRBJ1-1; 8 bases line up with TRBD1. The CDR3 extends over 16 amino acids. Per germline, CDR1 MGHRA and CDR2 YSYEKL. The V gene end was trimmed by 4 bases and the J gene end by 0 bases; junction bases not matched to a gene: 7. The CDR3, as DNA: TGCGCCAGCAGCCGCGGGACAGGTGCACTGAACACTGAAGCTTTCTTT. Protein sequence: CASSRGTGALNTEAFF.

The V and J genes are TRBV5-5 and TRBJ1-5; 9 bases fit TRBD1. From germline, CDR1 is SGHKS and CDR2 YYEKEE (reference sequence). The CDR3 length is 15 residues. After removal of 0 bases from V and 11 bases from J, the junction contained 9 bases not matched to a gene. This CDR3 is CASSLEGQGTEAQHF. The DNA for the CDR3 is TGTGCCAGCAGCTTGGAGGGACAGGGTACGGAAGCCCAGCATTTT.

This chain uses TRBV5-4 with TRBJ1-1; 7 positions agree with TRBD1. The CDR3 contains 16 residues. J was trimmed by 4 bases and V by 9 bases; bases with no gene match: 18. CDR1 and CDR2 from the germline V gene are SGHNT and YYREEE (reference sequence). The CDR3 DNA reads TGTGCCACCCAGACAGGGAAGAAGGGTGAAGGCACTGAAGCTTTCTTT. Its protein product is CATQTGKKGEGTEAFF.

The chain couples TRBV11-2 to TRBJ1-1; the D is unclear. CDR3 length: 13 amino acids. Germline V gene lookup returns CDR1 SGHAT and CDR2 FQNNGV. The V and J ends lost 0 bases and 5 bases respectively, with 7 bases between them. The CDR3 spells CASSLEHGTEAFF. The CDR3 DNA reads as TGTGCCAGCAGCTTAGAACACGGAACTGAAGCTTTCTTT. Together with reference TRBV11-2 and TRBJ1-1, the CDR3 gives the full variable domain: EAGVAQSPRYKIIEKRQSVAFWCNPISGHATLYWYQQILGQGPKLLIQFQNNGVVDDSQLPKDRFSAERLKGVDSTLKIQPAKLEDSAVYLCASSLEHGTEAFFGQGTRLTVV.

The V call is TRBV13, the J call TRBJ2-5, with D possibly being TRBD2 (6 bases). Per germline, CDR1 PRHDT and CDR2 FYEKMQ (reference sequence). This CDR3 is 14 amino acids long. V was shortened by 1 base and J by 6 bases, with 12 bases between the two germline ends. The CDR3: CASSLVSGGQTQYF. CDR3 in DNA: TGTGCCAGCAGCTTAGTTTCCGGGGGTCAGACCCAGTACTTC.

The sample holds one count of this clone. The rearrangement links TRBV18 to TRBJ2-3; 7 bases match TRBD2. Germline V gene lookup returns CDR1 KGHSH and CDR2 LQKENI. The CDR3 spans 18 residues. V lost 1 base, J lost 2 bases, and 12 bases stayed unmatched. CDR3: CASSPLAGDPKFTDTQYF. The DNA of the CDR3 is TGTGCCAGCTCACCACTGGCGGGGGATCCCAAGTTCACAGATACGCAGTATTTT.

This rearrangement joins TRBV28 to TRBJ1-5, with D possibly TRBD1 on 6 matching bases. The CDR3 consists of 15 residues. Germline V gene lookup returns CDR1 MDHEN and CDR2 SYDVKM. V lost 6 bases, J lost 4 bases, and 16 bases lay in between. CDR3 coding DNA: TGTGCCAGCAGACTCGGAGGGGGGGTTAATCAGCCCCAGCATTTT. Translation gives CASRLGGGVNQPQHF.

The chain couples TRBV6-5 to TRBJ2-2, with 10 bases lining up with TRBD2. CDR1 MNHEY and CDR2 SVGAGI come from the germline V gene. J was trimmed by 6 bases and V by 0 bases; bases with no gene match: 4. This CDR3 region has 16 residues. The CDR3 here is CASSYSSSGRSGELFF. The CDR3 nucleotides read TGTGCCAGCAGTTACTCGTCTAGCGGGAGATCCGGGGAGCTGTTTTTT.

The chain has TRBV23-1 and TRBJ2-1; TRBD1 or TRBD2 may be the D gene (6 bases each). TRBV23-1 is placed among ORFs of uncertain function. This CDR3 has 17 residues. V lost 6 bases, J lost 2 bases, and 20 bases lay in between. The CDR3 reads CASRLLGVRGAYNEQFF. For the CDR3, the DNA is TGCGCCAGCAGGCTCCTCGGGGTGAGGGGGGCCTACAATGAGCAGTTCTTC.

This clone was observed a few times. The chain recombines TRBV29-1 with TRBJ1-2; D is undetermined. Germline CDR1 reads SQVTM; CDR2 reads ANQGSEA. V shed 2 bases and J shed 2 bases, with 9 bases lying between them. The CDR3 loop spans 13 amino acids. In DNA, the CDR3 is TGCAGCGTTGAACGTCCCACGAACTATGGCTACACCTTC. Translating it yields CSVERPTNYGYTF.

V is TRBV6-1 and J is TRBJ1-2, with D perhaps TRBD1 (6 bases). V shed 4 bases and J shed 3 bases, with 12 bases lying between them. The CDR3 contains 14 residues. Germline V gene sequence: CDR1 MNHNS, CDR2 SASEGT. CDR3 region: CASSVDREYYGYTF. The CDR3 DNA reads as TGTGCCAGCAGTGTGGACAGAGAATACTATGGCTACACCTTC.

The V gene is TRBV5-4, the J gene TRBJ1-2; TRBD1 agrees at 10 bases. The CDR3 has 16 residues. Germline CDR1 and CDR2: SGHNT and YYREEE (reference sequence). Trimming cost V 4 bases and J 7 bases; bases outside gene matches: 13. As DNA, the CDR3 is TGTGCCAGCAGCCATGCCCTCGCGACAGGGGGCCCTGGCTACACCTTC. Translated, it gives CASSHALATGGPGYTF.